The entry below describes one T cell receptor beta chain. The data were obtained in a study of shared clonotypes between healthy human individuals. Division of CD4+ cells produced a CD45RA+ naive subset and a CD45RA-negative memory subset. This CDR3 is built from 12 residues. The germline V and J ends were trimmed by 1 base and 3 bases, with 4 bases remaining between them. Germline V gene lookup returns CDR1 SEHNR and CDR2 FQNEAQ (reference sequence). Generated by immunoSEQ multiplex PCR, the TCRdb table keeps only in-frame clones and is missing some. The sample records 2.3 million or so clones, just over 90% being singletons.

The sample comprised naive CD4+ T cells from PBMCs. Subset specified: CD45RA+ positively selected. The chain uses TRBV7-9 and TRBJ2-7, with no clear D. The TCR was taken from a young man in good health. Some clones in this sample may be carry-over from other donors' samples. The CDR3 reads CASSLEFYEQYF. The CDR3 coding sequence is TGTGCCAGCAGCTTAGAGTTCTACGAGCAGTACTTC.